The T cell receptor (beta chain) described here comes from a study of cytomegalovirus exposure and HLA in healthy donors. V was pared by 4 bases and J by 0 bases, with 7 bases between. Germline assignment: CDR1 SNHLY and CDR2 FYNNEI. The CDR3 has 14 amino acids. Findings and limits, study-wide: The analysis excluded some indistinguishable V segments, including TRBV6-2 and TRBV6-3.

13 Jbeta primers and 60 Vbeta primers were used for the PCR. Repertoires were generated with immunoSEQ multiplex PCR, while TCRdb's copy carries only in-frame clones and drops some. The table has 150,000 to 200,000 clones, 82% seen once. As for this clone: The target antigen is unknown. Other DNA sequences in the same sample also yield this CDR3.

The sequencing sample was made of PBMCs. This receptor was taken from a woman in her late teens or twenties in good health and CMV-seronegative. The chain recombines TRBV2 with TRBJ1-3; D is uncertain. The CDR3 spells CASSVGSSGNTIYF. The CDR3 DNA is TGTGCCAGCAGTGTGGGGAGCTCTGGAAACACCATATATTTT. The whole variable domain, remainder taken from reference TRBV2 and TRBJ1-3, is EPEVTQTPSHQVTQMGQEVILRCVPISNHLYFYWYRQILGQKVEFLVSFYNNEISEKSEIFDDQFSVERPDGSNFTLKIRSTKLEDSAMYFCASSVGSSGNTIYFGEGSWLTVV.